The clone carrying this TCR beta chain was seen more than once but under ten times. The data are from a study of blood T cell repertoires in COVID-19. Study summary: T cells, B-cell-depleted T cells, or PBMCs supplied cDNA or gDNA.

After removal of 5 bases from V and 8 bases from J, the junction contained 4 bases not matched to a gene. CDR3 length: 12 residues. Per the original methods: Reference gene primer amplification gave nucleated cell count estimates. TCRdb keeps only in-frame clones here, not all; method: immunoSEQ multiplex PCR. V, J and clone size were drawn from that table, and D and trimming were deduced from the DNA. The sample carries 190,000 or so clones, approximately 87% recorded once. This clonotype was sampled from a woman between 18 and 29 years old who had recovered from COVID-19. The sequenced material came from peripheral blood. The chain uses TRBV12-3 or TRBV12-4 and TRBJ1-2, with 8 nucleotides matching TRBD1. CDR3 bases: TGTGCCAGCAGTACGACAGGGGACGGCTACACCTTC. Translation gives CASSTTGDGYTF.